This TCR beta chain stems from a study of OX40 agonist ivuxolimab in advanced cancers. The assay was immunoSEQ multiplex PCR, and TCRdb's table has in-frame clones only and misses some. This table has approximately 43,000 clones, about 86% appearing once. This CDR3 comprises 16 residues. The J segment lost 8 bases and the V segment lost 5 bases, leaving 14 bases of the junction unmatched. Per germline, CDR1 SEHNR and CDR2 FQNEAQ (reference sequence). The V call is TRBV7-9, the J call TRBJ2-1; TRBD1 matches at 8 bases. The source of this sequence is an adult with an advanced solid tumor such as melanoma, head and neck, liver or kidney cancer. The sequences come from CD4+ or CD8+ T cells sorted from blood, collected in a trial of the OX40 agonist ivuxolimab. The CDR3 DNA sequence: TGTGCCAGCAGCCGTACAGGGGGGCCATGGGGCCATGAGCAGTTCTTC. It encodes CASSRTGGPWGHEQFF.